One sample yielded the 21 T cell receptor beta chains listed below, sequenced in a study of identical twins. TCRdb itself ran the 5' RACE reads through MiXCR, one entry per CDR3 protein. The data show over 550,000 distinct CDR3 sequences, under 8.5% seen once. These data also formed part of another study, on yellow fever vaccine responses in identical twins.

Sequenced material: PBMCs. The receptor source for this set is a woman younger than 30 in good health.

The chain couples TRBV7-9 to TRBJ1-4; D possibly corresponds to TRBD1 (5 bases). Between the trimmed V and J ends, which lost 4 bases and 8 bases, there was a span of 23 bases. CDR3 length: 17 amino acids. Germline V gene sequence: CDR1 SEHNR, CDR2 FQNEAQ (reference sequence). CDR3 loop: CASSSRGLQGREEKLFF. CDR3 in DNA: TGTGCCAGCAGCTCAAGGGGACTTCAGGGCAGGGAGGAAAAACTGTTTTTT.

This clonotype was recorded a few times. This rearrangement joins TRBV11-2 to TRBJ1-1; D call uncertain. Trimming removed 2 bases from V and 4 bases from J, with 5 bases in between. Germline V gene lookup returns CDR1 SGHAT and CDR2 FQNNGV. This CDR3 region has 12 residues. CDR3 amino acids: CASSLSFTEAFF. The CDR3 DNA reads TGTGCCAGCAGCTTATCCTTCACTGAAGCTTTCTTT.

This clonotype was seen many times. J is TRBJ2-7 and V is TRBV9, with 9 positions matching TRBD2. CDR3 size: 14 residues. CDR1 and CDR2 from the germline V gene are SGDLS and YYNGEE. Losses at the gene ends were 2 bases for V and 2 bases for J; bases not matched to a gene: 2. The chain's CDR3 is CASSVGTSPYEQYF. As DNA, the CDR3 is TGTGCCAGCAGCGTTGGGACTAGCCCCTACGAGCAGTACTTC.

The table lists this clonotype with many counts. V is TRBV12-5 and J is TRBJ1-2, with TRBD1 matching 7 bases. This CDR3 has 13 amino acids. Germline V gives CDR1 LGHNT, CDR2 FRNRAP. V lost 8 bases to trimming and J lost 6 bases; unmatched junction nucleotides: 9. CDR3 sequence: CASSTGLGDGYTF. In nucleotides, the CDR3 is TGTGCTAGTTCGACAGGGTTAGGGGATGGCTACACCTTC.

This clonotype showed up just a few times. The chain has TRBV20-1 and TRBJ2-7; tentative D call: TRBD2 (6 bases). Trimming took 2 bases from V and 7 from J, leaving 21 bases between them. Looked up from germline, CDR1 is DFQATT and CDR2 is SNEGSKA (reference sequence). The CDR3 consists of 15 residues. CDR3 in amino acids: CSARPLVRGNTEQYF. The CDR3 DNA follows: TGCAGTGCTAGACCCCTAGTTCGGGGGAATACAGAGCAGTACTTC.

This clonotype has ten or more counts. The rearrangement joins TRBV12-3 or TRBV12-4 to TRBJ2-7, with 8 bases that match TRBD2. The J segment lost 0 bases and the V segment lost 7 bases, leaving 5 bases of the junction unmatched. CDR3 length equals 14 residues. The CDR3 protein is CASKFGTSSYEQYF. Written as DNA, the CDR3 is TGTGCCAGCAAATTTGGGACTAGCTCCTACGAGCAGTACTTC.

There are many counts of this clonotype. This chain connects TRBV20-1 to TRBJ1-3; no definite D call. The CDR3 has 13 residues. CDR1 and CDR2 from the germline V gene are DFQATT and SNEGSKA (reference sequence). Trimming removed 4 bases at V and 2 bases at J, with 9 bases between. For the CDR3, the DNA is TGCAGTGCTAATATAGGGACTGGAAACACCATATATTTT. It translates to CSANIGTGNTIYF.

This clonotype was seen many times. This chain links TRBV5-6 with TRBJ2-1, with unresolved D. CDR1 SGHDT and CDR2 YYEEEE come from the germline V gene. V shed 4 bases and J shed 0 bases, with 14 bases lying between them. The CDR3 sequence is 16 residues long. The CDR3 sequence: CASSRVFPLSYNEQFF. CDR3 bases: TGTGCCAGCAGCCGTGTTTTTCCCCTCTCCTACAATGAGCAGTTCTTC.

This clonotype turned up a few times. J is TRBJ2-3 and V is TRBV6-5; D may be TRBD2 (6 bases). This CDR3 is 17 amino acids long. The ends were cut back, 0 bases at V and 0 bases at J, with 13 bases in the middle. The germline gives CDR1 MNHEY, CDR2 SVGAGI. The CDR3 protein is CASSYSNAGTSTDTQYF. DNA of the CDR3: TGTGCCAGCAGTTACTCGAATGCAGGGACTAGCACAGATACGCAGTATTTT.

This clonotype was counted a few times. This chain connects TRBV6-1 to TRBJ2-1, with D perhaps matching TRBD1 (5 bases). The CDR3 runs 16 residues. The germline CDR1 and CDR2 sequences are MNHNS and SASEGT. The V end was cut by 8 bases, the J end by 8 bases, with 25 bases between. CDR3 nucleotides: TGTGCCAGCCTGGGGCCCATGGGGCACCGCCCCCATGAGCAGTTCTTC. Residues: CASLGPMGHRPHEQFF.

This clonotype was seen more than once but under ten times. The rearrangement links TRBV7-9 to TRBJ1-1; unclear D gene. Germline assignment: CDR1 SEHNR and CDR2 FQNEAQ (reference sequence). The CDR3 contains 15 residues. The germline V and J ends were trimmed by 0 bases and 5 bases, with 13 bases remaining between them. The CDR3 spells CASSLAEGLRTEAFF. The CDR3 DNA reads TGTGCCAGCAGCTTAGCGGAGGGTTTGAGGACTGAAGCTTTCTTT.

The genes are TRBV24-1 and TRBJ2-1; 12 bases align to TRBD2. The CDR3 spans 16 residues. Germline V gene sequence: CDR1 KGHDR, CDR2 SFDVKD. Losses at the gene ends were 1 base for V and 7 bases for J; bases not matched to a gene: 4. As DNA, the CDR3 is TGTGCCACCAGTGATTTTACTAGCGGGAGGAAAAATGAGCAGTTCTTC. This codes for CATSDFTSGRKNEQFF.

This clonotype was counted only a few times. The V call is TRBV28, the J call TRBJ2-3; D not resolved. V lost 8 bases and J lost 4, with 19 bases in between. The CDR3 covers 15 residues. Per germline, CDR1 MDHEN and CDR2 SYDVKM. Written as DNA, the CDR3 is TGTGCCAGCTTCAGTCCGGGCCGTCCCGCAGATACGCAGTATTTT. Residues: CASFSPGRPADTQYF.

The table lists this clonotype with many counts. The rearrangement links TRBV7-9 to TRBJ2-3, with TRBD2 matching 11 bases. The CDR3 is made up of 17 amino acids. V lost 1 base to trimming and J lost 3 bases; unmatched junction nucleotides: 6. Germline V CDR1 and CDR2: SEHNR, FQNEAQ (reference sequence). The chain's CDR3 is CASSLGSPSGRTDTQYF. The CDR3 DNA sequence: TGTGCCAGCAGCTTAGGGTCGCCTAGCGGGAGGACAGATACGCAGTATTTT. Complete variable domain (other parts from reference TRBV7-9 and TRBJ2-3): DTGVSQNPRHKITKRGQNVTFRCDPISEHNRLYWYRQTLGQGPEFLTYFQNEAQLEKSRLLSDRFSAERPKGSFSTLEIQRTEQGDSAMYLCASSLGSPSGRTDTQYFGPGTRLTVL.

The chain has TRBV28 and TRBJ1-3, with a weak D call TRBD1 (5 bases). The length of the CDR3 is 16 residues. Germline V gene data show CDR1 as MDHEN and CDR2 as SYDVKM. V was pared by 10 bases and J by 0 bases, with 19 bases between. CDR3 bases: TGTGCCATAGGGAAGACGGGACCGATCTCTGGAAACACCATATATTTT. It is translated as CAIGKTGPISGNTIYF.

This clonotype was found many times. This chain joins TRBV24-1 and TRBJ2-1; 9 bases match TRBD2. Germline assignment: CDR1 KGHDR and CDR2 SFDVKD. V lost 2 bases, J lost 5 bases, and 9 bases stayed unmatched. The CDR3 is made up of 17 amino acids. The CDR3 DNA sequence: TGTGCCACCAGTGATTCCCGGCTAGCGGGGTCAAACAATGAGCAGTTCTTC. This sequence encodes CATSDSRLAGSNNEQFF.

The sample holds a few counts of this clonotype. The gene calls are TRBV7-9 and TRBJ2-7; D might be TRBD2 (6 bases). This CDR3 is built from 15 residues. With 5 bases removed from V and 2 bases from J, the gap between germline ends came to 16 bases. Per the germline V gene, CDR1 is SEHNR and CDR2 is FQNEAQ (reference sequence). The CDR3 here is CASSRESPIPYEQYF. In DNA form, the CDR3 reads TGTGCCAGCAGCCGGGAGTCTCCGATTCCCTACGAGCAGTACTTC. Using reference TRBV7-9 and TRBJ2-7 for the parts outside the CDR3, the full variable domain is DTGVSQNPRHKITKRGQNVTFRCDPISEHNRLYWYRQTLGQGPEFLTYFQNEAQLEKSRLLSDRFSAERPKGSFSTLEIQRTEQGDSAMYLCASSRESPIPYEQYFGPGTRLTVT.

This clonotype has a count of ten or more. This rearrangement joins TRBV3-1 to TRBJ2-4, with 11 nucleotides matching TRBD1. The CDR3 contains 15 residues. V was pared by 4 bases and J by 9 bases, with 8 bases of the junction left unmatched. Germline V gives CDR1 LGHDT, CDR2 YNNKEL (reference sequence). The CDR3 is CASSLRGTGGGIQYF. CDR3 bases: TGTGCCAGCAGCCTACGTGGGACAGGGGGAGGCATTCAGTACTTC. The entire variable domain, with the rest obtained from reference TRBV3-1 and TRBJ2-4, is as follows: DTAVSQTPKYLVTQMGNDKSIKCEQNLGHDTMYWYKQDSKKFLKIMFSYNNKELIINETVPNRFSPKSPDKAHLNLHINSLELGDSAVYFCASSLRGTGGGIQYFGAGTRLSVL.

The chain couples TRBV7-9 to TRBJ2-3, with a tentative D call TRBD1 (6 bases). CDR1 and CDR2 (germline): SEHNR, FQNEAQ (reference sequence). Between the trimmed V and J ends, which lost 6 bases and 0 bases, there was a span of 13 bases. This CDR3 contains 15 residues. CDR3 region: CASSSRGESTDTQYF. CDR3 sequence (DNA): TGTGCCAGCAGTTCCAGGGGCGAAAGCACAGATACGCAGTATTTT.

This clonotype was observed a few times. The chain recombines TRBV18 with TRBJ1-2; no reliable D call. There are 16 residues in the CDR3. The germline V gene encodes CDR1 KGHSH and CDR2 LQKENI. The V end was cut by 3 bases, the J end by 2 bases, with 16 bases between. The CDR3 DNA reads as TGTGCCAGCTCACCCTCGCAGAAGGGAAACAACTATGGCTACACCTTC. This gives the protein CASSPSQKGNNYGYTF. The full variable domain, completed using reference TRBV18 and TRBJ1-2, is NAGVMQNPRHLVRRRGQEARLRCSPMKGHSHVYWYRQLPEEGLKFMVYLQKENIIDESGMPKERFSAEFPKEGPSILRIQQVVRGDSAAYFCASSPSQKGNNYGYTFGSGTRLTVV.

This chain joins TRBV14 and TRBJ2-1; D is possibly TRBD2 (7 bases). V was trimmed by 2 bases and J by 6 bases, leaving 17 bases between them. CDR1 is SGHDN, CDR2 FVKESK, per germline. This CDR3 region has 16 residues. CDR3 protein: CASSQWGLAESNEQFF. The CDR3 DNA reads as TGTGCCAGCAGCCAATGGGGGCTAGCGGAGTCCAATGAGCAGTTCTTC.